This T cell receptor (beta chain) was obtained from a study of blood T cell repertoires in COVID-19. The assay was immunoSEQ multiplex PCR, and TCRdb's table has in-frame clones only and misses some. This sample has about 160,000 clones; about four fifths occur once, and the top ten carry around a sixth. Among Cohort 3 donors, those recovered had two negative PCRs, clearance, or symptom resolution. The source material was PBMCs or T cells enriched from blood (not recorded which). This TCR derives from a man aged 60 to 75 who had recovered from COVID-19.

CDR3 sequence: CASSYRQTGSYEQYF. The CDR3 DNA reads as TGTGCCAGCAGTTACCGCCAGACAGGCTCCTACGAGCAGTACTTC. The chain has TRBV6-5 and TRBJ2-7, with TRBD1 as a possible D gene (6 bases). From germline, CDR1 is MNHEY and CDR2 SVGAGI. V was clipped by 2 bases and J by 0 bases, with 11 bases between them. The length of the CDR3 is 15 residues.